This is a list of T cell receptor beta chains from one sample in a study of T-cell reconstitution after alpha-beta-depleted transplantation in children. TCRdb passed the PCR reads through MiXCR, listing each CDR3 protein once. The sample lists about 400,000 distinct CDR3 sequences, 20% occurring once. Sequenced material: PBMCs from the stem cell graft donor, taken from the stem cell graft. Receptors originate from a human donor who donated a stem cell graft to a child with acute myeloid leukemia. CDR3s include the opening cysteine and the closing phenylalanine or tryptophan. Clone size is shown for a subset of rows, as once, few, many or a class of expanded clone.

clone_size: .; v_call: TRBV27; j_call: TRBJ2-3; cdr3_aa: CASSLAIRASGNTSTNTQYF
clone_size: few; v_call: TRBV28; j_call: TRBJ1-1; cdr3_aa: CASSPGHLNTEAFF
clone_size: .; v_call: TRBV5-1; j_call: TRBJ2-7; cdr3_aa: CASSPRIMAGHTYEQYF
clone_size: .; v_call: TRBV4-2; j_call: TRBJ2-5; cdr3_aa: CASSQDGNTQETQYF
clone_size: many; v_call: TRBV5-1; j_call: TRBJ1-1; cdr3_aa: CASSRGGTEAFF
clone_size: .; v_call: TRBV20-1; j_call: TRBJ1-1; cdr3_aa: CSARRQAPGLVVNTEAFF
clone_size: .; v_call: TRBV3-1; j_call: TRBJ2-3; cdr3_aa: CASAGTDTQYF
clone_size: many; v_call: TRBV29-1; j_call: TRBJ1-1; cdr3_aa: CSVVWGSNEAFF
clone_size: .; v_call: TRBV3-1; j_call: TRBJ2-5; cdr3_aa: CASSFGSGSLETQYF
clone_size: many; v_call: TRBV29-1; j_call: TRBJ2-5; cdr3_aa: CSVTPSGSRETQYF
clone_size: .; v_call: TRBV7-2; j_call: TRBJ2-3; cdr3_aa: CASSYGQISTDTQYF
clone_size: few; v_call: TRBV4-3; j_call: TRBJ2-6; cdr3_aa: CASSQNEAGASGANVLTF
clone_size: .; v_call: TRBV20-1; j_call: TRBJ2-3; cdr3_aa: CSARDSRAGRDTQYF
clone_size: .; v_call: TRBV7-2; j_call: TRBJ1-1; cdr3_aa: CASSLTELRSEAFF
clone_size: few; v_call: TRBV12-3/TRBV12-4; j_call: TRBJ2-1; cdr3_aa: CASTLYGGQGFF
clone_size: medium-sized; v_call: TRBV10-3; j_call: TRBJ2-1; cdr3_aa: CAIQDGYNEQFF
clone_size: .; v_call: TRBV7-3; j_call: TRBJ2-2; cdr3_aa: CASSLISADGELFF
clone_size: many; v_call: TRBV20-1; j_call: TRBJ2-3; cdr3_aa: CSALTKDPQYF
clone_size: many; v_call: TRBV27; j_call: TRBJ2-1; cdr3_aa: CASNAGPYNEQFF
clone_size: few; v_call: TRBV20-1; j_call: TRBJ1-1; cdr3_aa: CSARALNTEAFF
clone_size: .; v_call: TRBV10-3; j_call: TRBJ2-7; cdr3_aa: CAISEGQGAYEQYF
clone_size: many; v_call: TRBV29-1; j_call: TRBJ2-3; cdr3_aa: CSVVAGSDTQYF
clone_size: few; v_call: TRBV5-1; j_call: TRBJ2-1; cdr3_aa: CASSADGGYTYNEQFF
clone_size: .; v_call: TRBV29-1; j_call: TRBJ2-1; cdr3_aa: CSGRTSGRVLNNEQFF
clone_size: few; v_call: TRBV7-2; j_call: TRBJ2-7; cdr3_aa: CASSLGPKGVAAYEQYF
clone_size: .; v_call: TRBV7-3; j_call: TRBJ2-1; cdr3_aa: CASSSQPGLEQFF
clone_size: .; v_call: TRBV5-1; j_call: TRBJ2-4; cdr3_aa: CASSPGGDIGYF
clone_size: .; v_call: TRBV3-1; j_call: TRBJ2-1; cdr3_aa: CASSQGGRYSNEQFF
clone_size: many; v_call: TRBV29-1; j_call: TRBJ1-1; cdr3_aa: CSVDRASNTEAFF
clone_size: many; v_call: TRBV20-1; j_call: TRBJ1-2; cdr3_aa: CSARGGNYGYTF
clone_size: .; v_call: TRBV12-3/TRBV12-4; j_call: TRBJ2-1; cdr3_aa: CASSLGEYNEQFF
clone_size: .; v_call: TRBV9; j_call: TRBJ2-7; cdr3_aa: CASSFDRYSYEQYF
clone_size: few; v_call: TRBV29-1; j_call: TRBJ2-5; cdr3_aa: CSVVGLAGVETQYF
clone_size: .; v_call: TRBV4-2; j_call: TRBJ1-4; cdr3_aa: CASSPRQGENEKLFF
clone_size: .; v_call: TRBV12-3/TRBV12-4; j_call: TRBJ2-5; cdr3_aa: CASSPKKETQYF
clone_size: few; v_call: TRBV5-4; j_call: TRBJ2-1; cdr3_aa: CASSELPGGPYNEQFF
clone_size: many; v_call: TRBV20-1; j_call: TRBJ2-7; cdr3_aa: CSARQDRDYEQYF
clone_size: .; v_call: TRBV28; j_call: TRBJ2-3; cdr3_aa: CASSLRGPTDTQYF
clone_size: few; v_call: TRBV15; j_call: TRBJ2-1; cdr3_aa: CATSRDPLPAEQFF
clone_size: .; v_call: TRBV21-1; j_call: TRBJ2-5; cdr3_aa: CASSKWGVDGPQETQYF
clone_size: .; v_call: TRBV11-2; j_call: TRBJ2-7; cdr3_aa: CASSLEAGGAYEQYF
clone_size: .; v_call: TRBV6-1; j_call: TRBJ2-7; cdr3_aa: CASSQRLAGGLSYEQYF
clone_size: many; v_call: TRBV12-3/TRBV12-4; j_call: TRBJ2-3; cdr3_aa: CASLAGEGFTDTQYF
clone_size: .; v_call: TRBV6-2/TRBV6-3; j_call: TRBJ2-3; cdr3_aa: CASSSPGLATSTDTQYF